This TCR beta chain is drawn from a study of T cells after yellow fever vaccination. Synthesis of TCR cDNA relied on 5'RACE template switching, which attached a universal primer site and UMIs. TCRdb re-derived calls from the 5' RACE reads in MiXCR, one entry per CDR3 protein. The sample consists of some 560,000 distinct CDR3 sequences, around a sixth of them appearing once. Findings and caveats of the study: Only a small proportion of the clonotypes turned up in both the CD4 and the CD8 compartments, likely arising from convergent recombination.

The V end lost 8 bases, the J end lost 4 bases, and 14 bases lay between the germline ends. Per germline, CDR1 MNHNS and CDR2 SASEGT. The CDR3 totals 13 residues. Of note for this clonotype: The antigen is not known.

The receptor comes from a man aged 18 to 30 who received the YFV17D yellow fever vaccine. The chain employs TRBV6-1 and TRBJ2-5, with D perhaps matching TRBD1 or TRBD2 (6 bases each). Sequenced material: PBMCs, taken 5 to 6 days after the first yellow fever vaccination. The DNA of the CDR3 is TGTGCCAGCGGGACGGGGGCTAGAGAGACCCAGTACTTC. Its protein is CASGTGARETQYF.